The 3 T cell receptor beta chains below were found in one sample sequenced in a study of T cell clonality in common variable immunodeficiency. Generated by immunoSEQ multiplex PCR, the TCRdb table keeps only in-frame clones and is missing some. The sample data list some 8,200 clones. These receptors have no known antigen. Study findings and constraints: Reportedly, TCR beta sequences from common variable immunodeficiency showed fewer deletions and N-nucleotide insertions.

Sequenced: peripheral blood mononuclear cells. The receptors were sampled from a human donor with common variable immunodeficiency.

CDR3 DNA, as far as it was read: TGTGCCAGCAGCTCTTACGAGGGTCGGGAGACC. As protein: CASSSYEGRET. The whole CDR3 region reads CASSSYEGRETQYF. The chain couples TRBV7-9 to TRBJ2-5, with D possibly TRBD2 on 5 matching bases. The read falls 3 residues short of the CDR3 end, and the missing part is taken from the germline J gene. The CDR3 has 14 amino acids. Germline V CDR1 and CDR2: SEHNR, FQNEAQ (reference sequence). Trimming removed 4 bases at V and 5 bases at J, with 14 bases between.

On this clone: Coverage ceases 3 residues before the CDR3 finishes, and the germline J gene fills in the end. This chain connects TRBV19 to TRBJ2-3; TRBD1 aligns across 8 bases. The trim removed 7 bases at V and 2 bases at J, leaving 5 bases unmatched. In germline, CDR1 is LNHDA, CDR2 SQIVND (reference sequence). The CDR3 runs 14 residues. CDR3 bases read: TGTGCCAGTACCCTGGACAGGGACACAGATACG. Translating it yields CASTLDRDTDT. The CDR3 in full is CASTLDRDTDTQYF. The full variable domain, its missing parts supplied by reference TRBV19 and TRBJ2-3, is DGGITQSPKYLFRKEGQNVTLSCEQNLNHDAMYWYRQDPGQGLRLIYYSQIVNDFQKGDIAEGYSVSREKKESFPLTVTSAQKNPTAFYLCASTLDRDTDTQYFGPGTRLTVL.

To note about this clone: The read halts 3 residues ahead of the CDR3 end, with the missing end drawn from the germline J gene. The chain uses TRBV7-9 and TRBJ2-7, with 7 bases that match TRBD1. The germline CDR1 and CDR2 sequences are SEHNR and FQNEAQ (reference sequence). J was trimmed by 6 bases and V by 4 bases; bases with no gene match: 9. The CDR3 sequence is 14 residues long. CDR3 DNA, as far as it was read: TGTGCCAGCAGCTACTATGACAGGGCCTCCGAG. This encodes CASSYYDRASE. The full CDR3 sequence reads CASSYYDRASEQYF.